This paragraph covers one T cell receptor beta chain sequence. Its antigen has not been determined. No per-base quality is available; no much larger clone lies one base away. CDR1 and CDR2, looked up from the germline V gene, are SGHNT and YENEEA. From the cysteine up to the phenylalanine, the CDR3 has a length of 17 residues. CDR3 DNA is the only sequence kept; it has 51 bases, read in frame from the first base. Trimmed from V: 5 bases; trimmed from J: 3 bases; junction bases lacking a gene match: 12. Repertoires were sampled multiple times during chemoradiotherapy, which allowed clonal expansion in the tumor microenvironment to be followed. This specimen belongs to a study of chemoradiotherapy in HPV16-positive cancers (dated by TCRdb to 2021 to 2024). Regarding the study in general: Using functional T-cell assays on cells from a couple of HPV16-positive patients, the researchers defined candidate HPV-specific T-cell clones and common TCR motifs. Whether T-cell immunity against the HPV oncoproteins E6 and E7 changes during chemoradiotherapy and whether survival is affected by this immunity were examined in the study. Next, the candidate HPV-specific TCRs and motifs were followed in TCR repertoires from 80 to 90 patients with HPV-related cancers.

Study-level results and caveats: The functional definition of HPV-specific T cells was derived from only two HPV16-positive patients, and the survival association was reported for HPV16-positive patients. Expansion of candidate HPV-specific clones and E7-related TCR motifs was observed in the tumor microenvironment during treatment, whereas no such expansion was observed for non-HPV-specific T cells. Among HPV16-positive patients, expansion of HPV-responsive T cells during chemoradiotherapy was associated with better recurrence-free survival.

The library relied on the immunoSEQ multiplex PCR assay. The table comes from immuneACCESS by way of TCRdb, which keeps in-frame sequences with V and J called. Part of the clones is missing from these tables; in studies checked, under half for an unresolved V gene and the rest for unknown reasons. Present in this sample are approximately 7,700 clones, roughly four fifths of which were seen just once. Approximately 6% of the sample goes to the ten largest clones. This receptor chain uses TRBV11-3 and TRBJ2-3; 9 middle bases align to TRBD2. The sample here was tumor tissue, taken from a patient who underwent chemoradiotherapy. The receptor comes from a human donor with HPV-associated anogenital cancer. The DNA is TGTGCCAGCAGCCTGACTAATAGCGGGGGAGGAACAGATACGCAGTATTTT. The translation is CASSLTNSGGGTDTQYF.